A few counts support the clone carrying this T cell receptor beta chain. The antigen remains unidentified. These data belong to a study of molecular identifiers for immune sequencing clone quantification. The V and J ends lost 3 bases and 2 bases respectively, with 9 bases between them. Germline V lookup: CDR1 LNHDA, CDR2 SQIVND (reference sequence). This CDR3 spans 14 amino acids. Bulk libraries came from a prior protocol with listed TCR primers. TCRdb called the PCR reads again in MiXCR, with one record for every CDR3 protein. Altogether 37,000 or so distinct CDR3 sequences are present, approximately 22% being singletons, with the ten largest covering around 0.96%. Study-wide points: Among effectors, clones above 20 RNA copies held over 98% of molecules; among naive cells, under 1%. Sharing of a barcode by identical TCR molecules could cause highly expanded clone sizes to be underestimated.

This sequence originates from a human donor in good health. Some libraries in this study had Jurkat cell RNA spiked in. This chain links TRBV19 with TRBJ2-3, with D possibly being TRBD2 (6 bases). Sequencing used naive CD8+ T cells from blood, with Jurkat cell RNA spiked in. Subset defined: FACS-sorted CD8+CD4-CCR7+CD45RA+ naive T cells. The CDR3 DNA sequence: TGTGCCAGTAGTATCGGCGGGGTCACAGATACGCAGTATTTT. It codes for CASSIGGVTDTQYF.